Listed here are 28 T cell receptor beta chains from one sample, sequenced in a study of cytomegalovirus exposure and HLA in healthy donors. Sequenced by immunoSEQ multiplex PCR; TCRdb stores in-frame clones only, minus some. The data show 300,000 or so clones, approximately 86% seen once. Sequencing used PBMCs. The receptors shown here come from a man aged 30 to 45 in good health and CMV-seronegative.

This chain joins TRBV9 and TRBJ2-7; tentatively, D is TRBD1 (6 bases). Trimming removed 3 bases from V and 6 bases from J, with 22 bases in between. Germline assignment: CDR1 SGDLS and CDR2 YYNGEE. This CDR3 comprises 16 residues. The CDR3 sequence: CASSEGVSSTWAEQYF. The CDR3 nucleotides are TGTGCCAGCAGCGAGGGGGTGAGCTCGACGTGGGCCGAGCAGTACTTC.

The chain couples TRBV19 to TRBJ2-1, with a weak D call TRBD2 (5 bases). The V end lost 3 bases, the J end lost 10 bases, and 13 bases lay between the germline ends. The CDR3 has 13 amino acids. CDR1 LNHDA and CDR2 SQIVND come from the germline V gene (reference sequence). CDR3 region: CASSIGGGLEQFF. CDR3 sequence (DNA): TGTGCCAGTAGTATTGGTGGAGGCCTAGAGCAGTTCTTC. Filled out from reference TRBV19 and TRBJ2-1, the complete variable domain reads DGGITQSPKYLFRKEGQNVTLSCEQNLNHDAMYWYRQDPGQGLRLIYYSQIVNDFQKGDIAEGYSVSREKKESFPLTVTSAQKNPTAFYLCASSIGGGLEQFFGPGTRLTVL.

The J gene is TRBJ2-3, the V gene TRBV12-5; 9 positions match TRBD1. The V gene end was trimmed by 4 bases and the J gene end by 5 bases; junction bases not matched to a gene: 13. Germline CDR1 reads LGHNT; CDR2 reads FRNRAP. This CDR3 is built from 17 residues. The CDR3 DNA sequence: TGTGCTAGTGGTTCCCCTCTGGGACAGGGTGTTTTAGATACGCAGTATTTT. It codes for CASGSPLGQGVLDTQYF.

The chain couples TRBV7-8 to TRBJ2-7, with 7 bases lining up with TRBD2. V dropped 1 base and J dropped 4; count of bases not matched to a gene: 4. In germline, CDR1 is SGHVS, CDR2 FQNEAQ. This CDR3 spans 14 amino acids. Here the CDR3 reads CASSLGGEGYEQYF. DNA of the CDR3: TGTGCCAGCAGCTTAGGGGGGGAGGGATACGAGCAGTACTTC.

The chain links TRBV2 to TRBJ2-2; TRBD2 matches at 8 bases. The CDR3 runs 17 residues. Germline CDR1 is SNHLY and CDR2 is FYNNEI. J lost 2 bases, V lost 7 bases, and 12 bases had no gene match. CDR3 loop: CASMYKSGGFNTGELFF. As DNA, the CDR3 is TGTGCCAGCATGTACAAGTCGGGGGGGTTTAACACCGGGGAGCTGTTTTTT.

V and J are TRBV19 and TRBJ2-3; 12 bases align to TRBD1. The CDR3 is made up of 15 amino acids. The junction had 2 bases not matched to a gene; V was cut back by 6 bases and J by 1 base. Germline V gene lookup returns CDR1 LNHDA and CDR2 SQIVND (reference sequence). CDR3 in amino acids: CASRGQGAGTDTQYF. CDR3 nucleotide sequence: TGTGCCAGTAGGGGACAGGGGGCGGGCACAGATACGCAGTATTTT.

For the CDR3, the DNA is TGTGCCAGCTCACCTACAGGTGATTCACCCCTCCACTTT. As protein: CASSPTGDSPLHF. V is TRBV18 and J is TRBJ1-6, with D perhaps TRBD1 (5 bases). V was cut by 3 bases and J by 8 bases, with 8 bases left in between. Germline CDR1 and CDR2: KGHSH and LQKENI. The CDR3 runs to 13 residues.

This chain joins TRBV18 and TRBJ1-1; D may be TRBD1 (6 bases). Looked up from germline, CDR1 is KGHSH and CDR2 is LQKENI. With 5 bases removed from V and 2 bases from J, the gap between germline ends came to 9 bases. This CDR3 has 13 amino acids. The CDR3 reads CASSIQGNTEAFF. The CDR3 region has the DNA TGTGCCAGCTCAATACAGGGAAACACTGAAGCTTTCTTT.

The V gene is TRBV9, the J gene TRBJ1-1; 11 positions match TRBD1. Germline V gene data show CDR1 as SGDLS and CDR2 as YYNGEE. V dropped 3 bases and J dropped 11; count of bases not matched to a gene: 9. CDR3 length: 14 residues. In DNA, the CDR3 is TGTGCCAGCAGCGCCCCGGGACAGGGGGAGGTGGCTTTCTTT. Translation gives CASSAPGQGEVAFF. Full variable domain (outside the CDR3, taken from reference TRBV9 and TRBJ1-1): DSGVTQTPKHLITATGQRVTLRCSPRSGDLSVYWYQQSLDQGLQFLIQYYNGEERAKGNILERFSAQQFPDLHSELNLSSLELGDSALYFCASSAPGQGEVAFFGQGTRLTVV.

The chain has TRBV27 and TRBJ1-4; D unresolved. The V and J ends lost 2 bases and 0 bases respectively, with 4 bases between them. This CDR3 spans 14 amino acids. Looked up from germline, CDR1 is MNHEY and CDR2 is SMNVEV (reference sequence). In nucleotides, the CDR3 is TGTGCCAGCAGTTTAGGAGCAACTAATGAAAAACTGTTTTTT. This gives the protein CASSLGATNEKLFF.

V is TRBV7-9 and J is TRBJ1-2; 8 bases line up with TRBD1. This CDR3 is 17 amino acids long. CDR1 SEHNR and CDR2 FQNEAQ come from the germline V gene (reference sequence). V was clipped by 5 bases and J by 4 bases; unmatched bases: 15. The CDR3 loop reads CASSPGTGGAKSYGYTF. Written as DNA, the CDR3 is TGTGCCAGCAGCCCGGGGACAGGAGGGGCGAAGTCCTATGGCTACACCTTC.

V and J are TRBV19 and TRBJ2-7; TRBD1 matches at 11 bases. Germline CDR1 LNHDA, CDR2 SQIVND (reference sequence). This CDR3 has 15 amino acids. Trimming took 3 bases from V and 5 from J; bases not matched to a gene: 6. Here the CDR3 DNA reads TGTGCCAGTAGTATTCCCGGACAGGGGGCCCACGAGCAGTACTTC. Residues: CASSIPGQGAHEQYF.

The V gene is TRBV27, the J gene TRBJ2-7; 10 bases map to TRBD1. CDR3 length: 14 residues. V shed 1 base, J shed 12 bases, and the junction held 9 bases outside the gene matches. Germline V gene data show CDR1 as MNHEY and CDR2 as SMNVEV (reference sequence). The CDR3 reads CASSLLEGQGFRYF. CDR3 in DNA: TGTGCCAGCAGTTTATTAGAGGGACAGGGGTTCAGGTACTTC.

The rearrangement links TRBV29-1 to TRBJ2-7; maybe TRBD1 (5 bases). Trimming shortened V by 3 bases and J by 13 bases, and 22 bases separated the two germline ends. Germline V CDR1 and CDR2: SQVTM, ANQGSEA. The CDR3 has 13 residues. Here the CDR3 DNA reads TGCAGCGTTGACTTATTCCAACTGGGGCCAAGATACTTC. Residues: CSVDLFQLGPRYF.

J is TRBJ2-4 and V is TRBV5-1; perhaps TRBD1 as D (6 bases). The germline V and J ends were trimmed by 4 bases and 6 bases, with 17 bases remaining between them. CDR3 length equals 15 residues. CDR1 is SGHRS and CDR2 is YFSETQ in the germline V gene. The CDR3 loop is CASSPTGTNLNIQYF. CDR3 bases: TGCGCCAGCAGCCCTACAGGGACAAATCTAAACATTCAGTACTTC. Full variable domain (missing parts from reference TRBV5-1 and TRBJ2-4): KAGVTQTPRYLIKTRGQQVTLSCSPISGHRSVSWYQQTPGQGLQFLFEYFSETQRNKGNFPGRFSGRQFSNSRSEMNVSTLELGDSALYLCASSPTGTNLNIQYFGAGTRLSVL.

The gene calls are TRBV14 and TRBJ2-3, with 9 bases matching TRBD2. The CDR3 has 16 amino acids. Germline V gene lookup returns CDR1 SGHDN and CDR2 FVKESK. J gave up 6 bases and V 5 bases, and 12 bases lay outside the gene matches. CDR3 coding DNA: TGTGCCAGCAGCTCGGGGAGGCGGGGGGGCCGTGATACGCAGTATTTT. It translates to CASSSGRRGGRDTQYF.

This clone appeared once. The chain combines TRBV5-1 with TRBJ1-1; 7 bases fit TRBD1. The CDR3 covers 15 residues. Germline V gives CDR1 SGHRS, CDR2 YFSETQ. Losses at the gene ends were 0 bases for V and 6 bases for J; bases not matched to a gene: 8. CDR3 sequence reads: CASSLAWQGGAEAFF. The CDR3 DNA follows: TGCGCCAGCAGCTTGGCCTGGCAGGGGGGAGCTGAAGCTTTCTTT. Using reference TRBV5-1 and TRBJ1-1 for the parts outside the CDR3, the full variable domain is KAGVTQTPRYLIKTRGQQVTLSCSPISGHRSVSWYQQTPGQGLQFLFEYFSETQRNKGNFPGRFSGRQFSNSRSEMNVSTLELGDSALYLCASSLAWQGGAEAFFGQGTRLTVV.

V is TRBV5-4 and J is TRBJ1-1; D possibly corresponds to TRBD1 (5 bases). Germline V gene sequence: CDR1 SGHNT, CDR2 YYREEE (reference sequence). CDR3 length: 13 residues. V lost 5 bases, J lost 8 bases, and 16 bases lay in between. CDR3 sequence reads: CASRPIRAGEAFF. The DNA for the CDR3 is TGTGCCAGCAGACCAATCCGGGCAGGGGAAGCTTTCTTT.

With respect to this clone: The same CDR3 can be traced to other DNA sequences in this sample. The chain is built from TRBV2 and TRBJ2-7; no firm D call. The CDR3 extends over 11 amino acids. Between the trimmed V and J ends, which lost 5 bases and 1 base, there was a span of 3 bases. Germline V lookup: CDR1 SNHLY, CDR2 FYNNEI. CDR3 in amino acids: CASSPSYEQYF. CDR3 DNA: TGTGCCAGCAGTCCATCCTACGAGCAGTACTTC.

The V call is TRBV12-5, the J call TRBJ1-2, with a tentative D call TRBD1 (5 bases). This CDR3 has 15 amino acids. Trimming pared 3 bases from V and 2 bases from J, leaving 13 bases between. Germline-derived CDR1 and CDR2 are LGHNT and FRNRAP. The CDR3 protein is CASGFLRGGNYGYTF. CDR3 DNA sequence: TGTGCTAGTGGTTTCCTCCGGGGGGGGAACTATGGCTACACCTTC.

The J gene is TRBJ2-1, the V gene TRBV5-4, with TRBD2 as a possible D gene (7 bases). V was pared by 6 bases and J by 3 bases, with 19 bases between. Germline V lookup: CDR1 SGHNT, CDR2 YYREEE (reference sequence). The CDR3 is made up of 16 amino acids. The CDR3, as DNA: TGTGCCAGCACCAGGGGAAACGGGGGGTTCTACAATGAGCAGTTCTTC. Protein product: CASTRGNGGFYNEQFF.

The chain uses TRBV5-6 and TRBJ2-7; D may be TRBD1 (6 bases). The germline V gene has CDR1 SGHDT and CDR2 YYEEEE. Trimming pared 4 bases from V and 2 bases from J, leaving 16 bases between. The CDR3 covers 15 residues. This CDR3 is CASSLGTRGAYEQYF. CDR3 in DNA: TGTGCCAGCAGCCTGGGGACAAGAGGTGCCTACGAGCAGTACTTC.

CDR3 sequence: CSVGQGVVREQYF. Here the CDR3 DNA reads TGCAGCGTCGGACAGGGGGTTGTACGGGAGCAGTACTTC. The V gene is TRBV29-1, the J gene TRBJ2-7, with TRBD1 matching over 10 bases. Germline CDR1 reads SQVTM; CDR2 reads ANQGSEA. The CDR3 has 13 residues. Germline trimming cut 6 bases from V and 7 bases from J; bases unmatched to any gene: 9.

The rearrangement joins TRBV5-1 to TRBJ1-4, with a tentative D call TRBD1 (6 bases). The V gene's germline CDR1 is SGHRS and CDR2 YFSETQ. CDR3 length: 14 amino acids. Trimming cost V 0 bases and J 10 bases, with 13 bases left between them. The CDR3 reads CASSLEQGGGKLFF. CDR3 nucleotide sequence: TGCGCCAGCAGCTTGGAACAGGGCGGCGGAAAACTGTTTTTT.

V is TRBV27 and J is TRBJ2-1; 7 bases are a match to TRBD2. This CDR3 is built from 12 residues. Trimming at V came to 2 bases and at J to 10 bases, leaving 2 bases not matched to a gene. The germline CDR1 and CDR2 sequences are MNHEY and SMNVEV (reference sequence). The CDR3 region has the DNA TGTGCCAGCAGTTTAGTGGGGGGGGAGCAGTTCTTC. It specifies CASSLVGGEQFF.

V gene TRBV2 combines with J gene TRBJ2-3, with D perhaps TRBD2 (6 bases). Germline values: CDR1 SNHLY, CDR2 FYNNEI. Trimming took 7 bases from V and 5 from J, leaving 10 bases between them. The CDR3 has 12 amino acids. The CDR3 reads CASKDYLDTQYF. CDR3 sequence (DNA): TGTGCCAGCAAGGACTACCTAGATACGCAGTATTTT.

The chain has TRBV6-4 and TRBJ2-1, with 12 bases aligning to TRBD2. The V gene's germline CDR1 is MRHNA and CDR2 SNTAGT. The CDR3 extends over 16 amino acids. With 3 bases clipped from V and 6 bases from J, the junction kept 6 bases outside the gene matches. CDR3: CASSESTSGGGNEQFF. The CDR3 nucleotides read TGTGCCAGCAGTGAGTCGACTAGCGGGGGAGGCAATGAGCAGTTCTTC.

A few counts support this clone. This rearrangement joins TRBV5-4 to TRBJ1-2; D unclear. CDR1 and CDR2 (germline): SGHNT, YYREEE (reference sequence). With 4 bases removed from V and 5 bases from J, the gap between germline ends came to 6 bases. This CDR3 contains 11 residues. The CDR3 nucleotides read TGTGCCAGCAGCGCCCAGTATGGCTACACCTTC. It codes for CASSAQYGYTF.